Given below is one T cell receptor (beta chain) in context. This sample is drawn from a study of T cells expressing NK-cell markers. Germline CDR1 SNHLY, CDR2 FYNNEI. CDR3 length: 16 amino acids. Using the 5' RACE reads, TCRdb records one entry per CDR3 protein without DNA. The sample is made up of 300,000 to 500,000 distinct CDR3 sequences, and the top ten hold roughly a tenth of it. The genes are TRBV2 and TRBJ2-5; TCRdb selects TRBD2, and the lack of DNA leaves this call unchecked. This TCR came from a woman aged 45-65 years in good health. Material for sequencing was blood T cells: a sorted CD56 or NKG2C T cell subset, CD4+ or CD8+ T cells, or bulk PBMC T cells (not recorded which). CDR3 in amino acids: CASSTTSGEVVETQYF.